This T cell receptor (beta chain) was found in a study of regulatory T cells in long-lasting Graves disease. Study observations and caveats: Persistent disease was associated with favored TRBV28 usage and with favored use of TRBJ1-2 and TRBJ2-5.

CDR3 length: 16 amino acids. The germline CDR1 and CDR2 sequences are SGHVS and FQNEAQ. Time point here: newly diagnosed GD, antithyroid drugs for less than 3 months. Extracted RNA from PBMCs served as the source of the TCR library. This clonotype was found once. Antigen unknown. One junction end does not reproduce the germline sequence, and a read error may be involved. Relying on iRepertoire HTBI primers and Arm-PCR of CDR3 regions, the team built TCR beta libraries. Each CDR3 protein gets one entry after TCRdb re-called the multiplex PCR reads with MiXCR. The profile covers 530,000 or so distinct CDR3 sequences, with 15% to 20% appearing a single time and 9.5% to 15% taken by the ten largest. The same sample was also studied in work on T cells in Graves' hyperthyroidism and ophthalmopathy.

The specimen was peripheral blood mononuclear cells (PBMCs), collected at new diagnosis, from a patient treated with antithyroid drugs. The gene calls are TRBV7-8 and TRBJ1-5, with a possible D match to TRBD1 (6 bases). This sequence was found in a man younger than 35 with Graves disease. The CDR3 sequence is CVSSLGFRGRNQPQHF. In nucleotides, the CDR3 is TGTGTCAGCAGCTTAGGGTTCAGGGGCAGAAATCAGCCCCAGCATTTT.